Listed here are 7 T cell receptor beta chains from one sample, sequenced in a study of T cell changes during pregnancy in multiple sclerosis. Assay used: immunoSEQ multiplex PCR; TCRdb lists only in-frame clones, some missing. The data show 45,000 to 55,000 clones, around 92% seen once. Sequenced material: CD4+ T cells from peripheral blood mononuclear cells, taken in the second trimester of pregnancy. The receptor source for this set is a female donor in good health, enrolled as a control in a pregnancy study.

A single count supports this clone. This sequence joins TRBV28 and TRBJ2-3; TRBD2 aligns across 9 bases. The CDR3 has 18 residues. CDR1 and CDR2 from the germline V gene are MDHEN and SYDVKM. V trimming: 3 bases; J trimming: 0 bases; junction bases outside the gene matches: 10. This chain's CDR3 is CASSLDPSGASSTDTQYF. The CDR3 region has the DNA TGTGCCAGCAGTTTGGACCCTAGCGGGGCCTCTAGCACAGATACGCAGTATTTT.

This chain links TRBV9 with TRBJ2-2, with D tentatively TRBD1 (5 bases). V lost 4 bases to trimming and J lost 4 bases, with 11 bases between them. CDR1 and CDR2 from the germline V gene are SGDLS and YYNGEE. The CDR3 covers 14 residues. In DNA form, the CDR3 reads TGTGCCAGCAGCCCTGGACATTCCACCGGGGAGCTGTTTTTT. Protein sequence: CASSPGHSTGELFF.

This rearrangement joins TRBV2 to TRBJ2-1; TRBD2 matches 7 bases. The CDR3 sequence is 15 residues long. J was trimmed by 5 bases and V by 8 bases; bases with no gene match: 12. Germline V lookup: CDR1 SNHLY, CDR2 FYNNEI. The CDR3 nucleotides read TGTGCCAGCTCGAGGCGGGAGTTAGTTGACAATGAGCAGTTCTTC. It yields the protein CASSRRELVDNEQFF.

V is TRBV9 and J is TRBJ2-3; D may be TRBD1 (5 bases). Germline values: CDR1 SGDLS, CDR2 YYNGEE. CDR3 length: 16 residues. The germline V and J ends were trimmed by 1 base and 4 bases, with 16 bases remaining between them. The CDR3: CASSVRTGREADTQYF. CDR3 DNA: TGTGCCAGCAGCGTAAGGACGGGCAGGGAAGCAGATACGCAGTATTTT. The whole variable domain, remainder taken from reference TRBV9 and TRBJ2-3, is DSGVTQTPKHLITATGQRVTLRCSPRSGDLSVYWYQQSLDQGLQFLIQYYNGEERAKGNILERFSAQQFPDLHSELNLSSLELGDSALYFCASSVRTGREADTQYFGPGTRLTVL.

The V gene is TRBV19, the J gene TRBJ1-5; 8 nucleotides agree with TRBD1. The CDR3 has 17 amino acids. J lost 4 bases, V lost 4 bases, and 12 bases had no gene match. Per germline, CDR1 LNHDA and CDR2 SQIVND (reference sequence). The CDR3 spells CASSTGGAESWNQPQHF. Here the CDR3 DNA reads TGTGCCAGTAGTACAGGGGGCGCCGAGTCTTGGAATCAGCCCCAGCATTTT. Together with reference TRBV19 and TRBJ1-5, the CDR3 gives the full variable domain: DGGITQSPKYLFRKEGQNVTLSCEQNLNHDAMYWYRQDPGQGLRLIYYSQIVNDFQKGDIAEGYSVSREKKESFPLTVTSAQKNPTAFYLCASSTGGAESWNQPQHFGDGTRLSIL.

The CDR3: CASSLGTSDTDTQYF. DNA for the CDR3: TGTGCCAGCAGCTTAGGGACTAGTGACACAGATACGCAGTATTTT. V and J are TRBV7-8 and TRBJ2-3; 7 nucleotides line up with TRBD2. Germline V gene lookup returns CDR1 SGHVS and CDR2 FQNEAQ. The CDR3 consists of 15 residues. The junction had 3 bases not matched to a gene; V was cut back by 1 base and J by 2 bases. Complete variable domain (other parts from reference TRBV7-8 and TRBJ2-3): GAGVSQSPRYKVAKRGQDVALRCDPISGHVSLFWYQQALGQGPEFLTYFQNEAQLDKSGLPSDRFFAERPEGSVSTLKIQRTQQEDSAVYLCASSLGTSDTDTQYFGPGTRLTVL.

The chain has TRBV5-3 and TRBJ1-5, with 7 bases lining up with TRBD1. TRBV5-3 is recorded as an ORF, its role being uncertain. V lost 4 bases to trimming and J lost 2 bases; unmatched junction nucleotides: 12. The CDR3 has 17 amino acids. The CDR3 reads CARSPQTGPYGNQPQHF. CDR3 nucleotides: TGTGCCAGAAGCCCCCAGACAGGGCCATATGGCAATCAGCCCCAGCATTTT.